This T cell receptor beta chain is drawn from a study of shared clonotypes between healthy human individuals. Sequencing used immunoSEQ multiplex PCR; TCRdb keeps in-frame clones, though not all of them. The data show about 2.4 million clones, 93% seen once. This CDR3 has 15 residues. The germline V gene has CDR1 MDHEN and CDR2 SYDVKM. V was pared by 1 base and J by 3 bases, with 9 bases between. The source of this sequence is a man aged 18 to 30 in good health. Some clones in this sample may be carry-over from other donors' samples. The V gene is TRBV28, the J gene TRBJ2-2; no clear D. The sample taken for sequencing was naive CD4+ T cells from PBMCs. Indicated subset: CD45RA+ positively selected. Here the CDR3 DNA reads TGTGCCAGCAGTTTATATGTCGGCCACACCGGGGAGCTGTTTTTT. Translated: CASSLYVGHTGELFF.